The 24 T cell receptor beta chains below come from one sample, sequenced in a study of shared clonotypes between healthy human individuals. Data came from immunoSEQ multiplex PCR; TCRdb stores just in-frame clones and leaves some out. The sample has some 2,000,000 clones, roughly 95% seen once. Sequencing was carried out using naive CD4+ T cells sorted from blood. Regarding subset: CD45RA+ positively selected. The receptor source for this set is a man younger than 30 in good health.

In nucleotides, the CDR3 is TGTGCCAGCTCACCACCATCCGCCGGGAGGAACACTGAAGCTTTCTTT. This encodes CASSPPSAGRNTEAFF. The chain employs TRBV18 and TRBJ1-1, with unresolved D. Germline values: CDR1 KGHSH, CDR2 LQKENI. V gave up 0 bases and J gave up 1 base, with 12 bases separating them. The CDR3 is 16 amino acids.

The chain has TRBV21-1 and TRBJ2-3; no DNA check was done on the table's D call, TRBD2. TRBV21-1 has pseudogene status. The CDR3 runs 12 residues. In DNA, the CDR3 is TGTGCCAGCAGCCTTTGCGGGTTTGCGCAGTATTTT. It translates to CASSLCGFAQYF.

This chain connects TRBV30 to TRBJ2-5; no clear D gene. This CDR3 has 12 residues. Germline V gene lookup returns CDR1 GTSNPN and CDR2 SVGIG (reference sequence). Trimming stripped 2 bases from V and 5 bases from J, with 9 bases between. CDR3: CAWSRLTETQYF. The CDR3 nucleotides read TGTGCCTGGAGTAGGCTGACGGAGACCCAGTACTTC.

This sequence joins TRBV19 and TRBJ2-7; no firm D call. V was pared by 5 bases and J by 2 bases, with 16 bases between. CDR3 length: 15 amino acids. Germline V CDR1 and CDR2: LNHDA, SQIVND (reference sequence). CDR3 nucleotide sequence: TGTGCCAGTAGTCCCTGGCAGGCCTCCCCCTACGAGCAGTACTTC. Translating gives CASSPWQASPYEQYF.

J is TRBJ2-3 and V is TRBV5-1, with 10 bases matching TRBD1. V trimming: 4 bases; J trimming: 5 bases; junction bases outside the gene matches: 10. The CDR3 is made up of 16 amino acids. Germline CDR1 SGHRS, CDR2 YFSETQ. This CDR3 is CASSDDRGLREDTQYF. The CDR3 DNA reads as TGCGCCAGCAGCGACGACAGGGGGCTTCGGGAAGATACGCAGTATTTT.

This clone has more than one count but fewer than ten. This chain joins TRBV10-2 and TRBJ2-7, with D unclear. The CDR3 spans 12 residues. Germline CDR1 and CDR2: WSHSY and SAAADI. Trimming pared 2 bases from V and 2 bases from J, leaving 4 bases between. Here the CDR3 DNA reads TGCGCCAGCAGTGAGCAGACCTACGAGCAGTACTTC. Translating gives CASSEQTYEQYF.

The chain links TRBV5-8 to TRBJ2-5; TRBD2 is a possible D gene (7 bases). This CDR3 has 15 residues. V was pared by 0 bases and J by 2 bases, with 11 bases between. Germline values: CDR1 SGHTS, CDR2 YDEGEE. The chain's CDR3 is CASSLEGGGQETQYF. DNA of the CDR3: TGTGCCAGCAGCTTGGAAGGGGGGGGGCAAGAGACCCAGTACTTC.

The V and J genes are TRBV10-3 and TRBJ1-4, with D perhaps matching TRBD1 (5 bases). This CDR3 spans 17 amino acids. Germline CDR1 is ENHRY and CDR2 is SYGVKD. V was shortened by 2 bases and J by 4 bases, with 17 bases between the two germline ends. CDR3: CAISEGGTLGYNEKLFF. The DNA for the CDR3 is TGTGCCATCAGTGAGGGGGGGACCCTTGGGTATAATGAAAAACTGTTTTTT.

This chain uses TRBV6-6 with TRBJ1-1; the D gene is possibly TRBD1 (6 bases). The V gene lost 4 bases and the J gene lost 1 base, with 16 bases spanning the gap. The CDR3 is 16 residues long. Germline V lookup: CDR1 MNHNY, CDR2 SVGAGI (reference sequence). CDR3 in DNA: TGTGCCAGCAGTTGGCTATGGGGGGGCGAGAACACTGAAGCTTTCTTT. Its protein product is CASSWLWGGENTEAFF.

V is TRBV18 and J is TRBJ2-7; D tentatively fits TRBD1 or TRBD2 (5 bases each). V was trimmed by 6 bases and J by 2 bases, leaving 17 bases between them. CDR1 is KGHSH and CDR2 is LQKENI in the germline V gene. This CDR3 contains 15 residues. CDR3 bases: TGTGCCAGCTCTCTTAATTTACTAGGGGCCTACGAGCAGTACTTC. Translation gives CASSLNLLGAYEQYF.

This clone was picked up a small number of times. In the same sample, other DNA sequences code for this CDR3. The genes are TRBV27 and TRBJ1-5; a possible D gene is TRBD1 (5 bases). Trimming shortened V by 2 bases and J by 0 bases, and 8 bases separated the two germline ends. Germline V gene data show CDR1 as MNHEY and CDR2 as SMNVEV (reference sequence). The CDR3 has 15 amino acids. DNA for the CDR3: TGTGCCAGCAGTTTAGCAGGGTATAGCAATCAGCCCCAGCATTTT. Its translation is CASSLAGYSNQPQHF.

Regarding this clone: Other DNA sequences in the same sample also yield this CDR3. The chain has TRBV6-6 and TRBJ2-7, with TRBD2 identical over 7 bases. Trimming at V came to 6 bases and at J to 3 bases, leaving 5 bases not matched to a gene. Germline loops: CDR1 MNHNY, CDR2 SVGAGI (reference sequence). The CDR3 covers 13 residues. This CDR3 reads CASSPGGSYEQYF. The CDR3 coding sequence is TGTGCCAGCAGCCCCGGCGGGAGCTACGAGCAGTACTTC.

The chain is built from TRBV9 and TRBJ1-4; TRBD1 matches 8 bases. The CDR3 loop spans 15 amino acids. Germline V gene sequence: CDR1 SGDLS, CDR2 YYNGEE. J gave up 7 bases and V 4 bases, and 9 bases lay outside the gene matches. The CDR3 bases are TGTGCCAGCAGCATTACCGGGACAGGCCTTGAAAAACTGTTTTTT. Translation gives CASSITGTGLEKLFF. Looking up the rest from reference TRBV9 and TRBJ1-4 gives the full variable domain: DSGVTQTPKHLITATGQRVTLRCSPRSGDLSVYWYQQSLDQGLQFLIQYYNGEERAKGNILERFSAQQFPDLHSELNLSSLELGDSALYFCASSITGTGLEKLFFGSGTQLSVL.

The chain combines TRBV2 with TRBJ1-1, with 7 bases aligning to TRBD1. The CDR3 is made up of 14 amino acids. The V and J ends lost 4 bases and 4 bases, in that order; junction bases with no gene match: 6. The germline CDR1 and CDR2 sequences are SNHLY and FYNNEI. In DNA, the CDR3 is TGTGCCAGCAGTGCGAGACAGGGTAGCACTGAAGCTTTCTTT. It translates to CASSARQGSTEAFF.

This chain links TRBV6-1 with TRBJ1-1; D gene ambiguous. Germline V CDR1 and CDR2: MNHNS, SASEGT. V dropped 1 base and J dropped 3 bases, with 6 bases sitting between them. CDR3 size: 13 residues. In DNA, the CDR3 is TGTGCCAGCAGTGAAGGGGCGCACACTGAAGCTTTCTTT. Translation: CASSEGAHTEAFF.

The chain has TRBV6-5 and TRBJ2-7; TRBD1 might be the D (6 bases). Germline lookup yields CDR1 MNHEY and CDR2 SVGAGI. CDR3 size: 14 residues. V shed 4 bases and J shed 5 bases, with 15 bases lying between them. CDR3 loop: CASSSYTGTHEQYF. DNA for the CDR3: TGTGCCAGCAGTTCATACACAGGGACCCACGAGCAGTACTTC.

The chain carries TRBV13 and TRBJ1-2; TRBD1 might be the D (5 bases). CDR1 PRHDT and CDR2 FYEKMQ come from the germline V gene (reference sequence). Trimming took 7 bases from V and 0 from J, leaving 15 bases between them. There are 15 residues in the CDR3. CDR3 bases: TGTGCCAGCACCTCGCTCCGGGGGACTAACTATGGCTACACCTTC. Protein: CASTSLRGTNYGYTF.

The CDR3 is CSSGFNYGYTF. For the CDR3, the DNA is TGCAGTTCAGGGTTCAACTATGGCTACACCTTC. V and J are TRBV20-1 and TRBJ1-2, with a possible D match to TRBD1 (5 bases). The CDR3 is 11 residues long. V lost 8 bases to trimming and J lost 2 bases, with 9 bases between them. CDR1 and CDR2 (germline): DFQATT, SNEGSKA (reference sequence).

The chain carries TRBV10-3 and TRBJ2-1; maybe TRBD1 (5 bases). CDR1 is ENHRY, CDR2 SYGVKD, per germline. This CDR3 is 16 amino acids long. Trimming cost V 7 bases and J 2 bases, with 18 bases left between them. CDR3 sequence (DNA): TGTGCCATCATGAATCCCCTAGGGGCAACCTACAATGAGCAGTTCTTC. It yields the protein CAIMNPLGATYNEQFF.

A word on this clone: A junction end diverges from the germline sequence, so it may reflect a read error. V usage is TRBV6-1 and J usage is TRBJ2-2; D is uncertain. This CDR3 comprises 15 residues. In germline, CDR1 is MNHNS, CDR2 SASEGT. The CDR3 protein is CASREGAGGSGELFF. CDR3 bases: TGTGCCAGCAGGGAAGGTGCAGGCGGTTCCGGGGAGCTGTTTTTT.

The chain has TRBV18 and TRBJ2-1, with TRBD2 matching 9 bases. Germline V CDR1 and CDR2: KGHSH, LQKENI. Unmatched junction bases numbered 3, after V lost 0 bases and J lost 3 bases. The CDR3 loop spans 16 amino acids. The CDR3 region is CASSPPGAGGYNEQFF. Written as DNA, the CDR3 is TGTGCCAGCTCACCACCGGGAGCGGGGGGCTACAATGAGCAGTTCTTC.

This chain joins TRBV6-4 and TRBJ2-1; 7 bases are a match to TRBD2. Germline CDR1 reads MRHNA; CDR2 reads SNTAGT. The junction had 10 bases not matched to a gene; V was cut back by 5 bases and J by 0 bases. This CDR3 has 17 amino acids. CDR3 DNA sequence: TGTGCCAGCAGTTCCTGGGAGGGGTTGAGCTCCTACAATGAGCAGTTCTTC. Protein sequence: CASSSWEGLSSYNEQFF.

V and J are TRBV2 and TRBJ1-5, with 8 bases lining up with TRBD1. Trimming at V came to 6 bases and at J to 3 bases, leaving 4 bases not matched to a gene. The CDR3 is made up of 14 amino acids. Germline V gene data show CDR1 as SNHLY and CDR2 as FYNNEI. The CDR3 sequence: CASRKDRDNQPQHF. In DNA form, the CDR3 reads TGTGCCAGCAGGAAGGACAGGGACAATCAGCCCCAGCATTTT.

V gene TRBV6-5 combines with J gene TRBJ1-2, with D tentatively TRBD1 (5 bases). Deletions cut 0 bases from V and 4 bases from J, with 9 bases between. CDR1 and CDR2 (germline): MNHEY, SVGAGI. CDR3 length: 14 residues. The CDR3 here is CASSYSFQGYGYTF. CDR3 bases: TGTGCCAGCAGTTACTCTTTCCAGGGCTATGGCTACACCTTC.